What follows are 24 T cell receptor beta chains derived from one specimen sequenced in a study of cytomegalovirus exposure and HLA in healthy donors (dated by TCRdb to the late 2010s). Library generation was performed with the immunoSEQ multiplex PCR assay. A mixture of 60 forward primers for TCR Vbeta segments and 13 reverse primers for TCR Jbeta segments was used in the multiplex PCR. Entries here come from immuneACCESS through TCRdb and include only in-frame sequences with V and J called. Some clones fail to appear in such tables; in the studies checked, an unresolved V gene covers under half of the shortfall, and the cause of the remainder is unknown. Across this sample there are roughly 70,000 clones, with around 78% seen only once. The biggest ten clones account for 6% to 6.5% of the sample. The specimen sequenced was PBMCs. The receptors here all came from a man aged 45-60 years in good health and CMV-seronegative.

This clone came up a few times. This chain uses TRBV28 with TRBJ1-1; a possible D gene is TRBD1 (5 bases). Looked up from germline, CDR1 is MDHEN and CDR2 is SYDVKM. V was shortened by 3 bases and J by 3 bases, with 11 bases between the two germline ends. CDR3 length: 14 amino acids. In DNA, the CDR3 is TGTGCCAGCAGTTTGGGGCGGAGCTACACTGAAGCTTTCTTT. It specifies CASSLGRSYTEAFF.

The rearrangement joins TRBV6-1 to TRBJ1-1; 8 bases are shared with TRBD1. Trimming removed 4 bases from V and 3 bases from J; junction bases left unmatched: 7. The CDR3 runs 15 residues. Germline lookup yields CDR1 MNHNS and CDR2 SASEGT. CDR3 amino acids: CASSGQGLGDTEAFF. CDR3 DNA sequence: TGTGCCAGCAGTGGACAGGGGCTCGGGGACACTGAAGCTTTCTTT.

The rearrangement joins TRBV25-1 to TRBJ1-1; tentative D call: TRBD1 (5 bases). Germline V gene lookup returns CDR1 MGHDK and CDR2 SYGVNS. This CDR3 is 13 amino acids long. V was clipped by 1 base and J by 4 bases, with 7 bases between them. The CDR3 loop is CASSESGGTEAFF. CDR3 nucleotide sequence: TGTGCCAGCAGTGAATCGGGGGGCACTGAAGCTTTCTTT.

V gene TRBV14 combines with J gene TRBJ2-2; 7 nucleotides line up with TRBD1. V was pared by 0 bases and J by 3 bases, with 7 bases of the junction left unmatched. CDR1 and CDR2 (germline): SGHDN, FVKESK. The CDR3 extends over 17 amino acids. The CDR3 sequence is CASSQEGTVEYTGELFF. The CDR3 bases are TGTGCCAGCAGCCAAGAAGGGACAGTGGAATACACCGGGGAGCTGTTTTTT.

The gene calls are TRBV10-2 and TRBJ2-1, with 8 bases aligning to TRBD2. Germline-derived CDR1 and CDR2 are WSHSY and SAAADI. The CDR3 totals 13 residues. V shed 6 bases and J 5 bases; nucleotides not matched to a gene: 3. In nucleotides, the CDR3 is TGCGCCAGCAGCGGGACTAGTCACAATGAGCAGTTCTTC. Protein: CASSGTSHNEQFF.

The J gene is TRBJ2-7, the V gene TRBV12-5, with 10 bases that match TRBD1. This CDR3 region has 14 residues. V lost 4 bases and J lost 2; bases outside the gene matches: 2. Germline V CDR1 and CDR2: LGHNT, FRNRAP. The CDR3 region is CASGWDRGPYEQYF. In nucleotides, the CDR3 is TGTGCTAGTGGTTGGGACAGGGGCCCCTACGAGCAGTACTTC.

Here the CDR3 DNA reads TGTGCCAGCAGCCCCAGGGTAGCGGGGGGGCCGAACACCGGGGAGCTGTTTTTT. Protein: CASSPRVAGGPNTGELFF. V is TRBV7-9 and J is TRBJ2-2, with TRBD2 matching 11 bases. Germline assignment: CDR1 SEHNR and CDR2 FQNEAQ (reference sequence). The V gene end was trimmed by 5 bases and the J gene end by 0 bases; junction bases not matched to a gene: 8. This CDR3 is 18 amino acids long.

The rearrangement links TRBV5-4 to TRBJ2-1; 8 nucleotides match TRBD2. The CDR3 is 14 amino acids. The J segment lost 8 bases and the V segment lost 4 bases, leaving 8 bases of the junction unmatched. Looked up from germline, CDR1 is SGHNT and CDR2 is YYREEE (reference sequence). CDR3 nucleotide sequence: TGTGCCAGCAGCCAAGCGGGAGCGGTGCATGAGCAGTTCTTC. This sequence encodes CASSQAGAVHEQFF.

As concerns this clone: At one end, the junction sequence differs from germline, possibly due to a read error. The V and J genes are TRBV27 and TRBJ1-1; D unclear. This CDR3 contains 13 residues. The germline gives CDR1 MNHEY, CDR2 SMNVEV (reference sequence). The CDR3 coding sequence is TGTGCCAGCAGTTTAGGAGGGAGCACTGAAGCTCTCTTT. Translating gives CASSLGGSTEALF.

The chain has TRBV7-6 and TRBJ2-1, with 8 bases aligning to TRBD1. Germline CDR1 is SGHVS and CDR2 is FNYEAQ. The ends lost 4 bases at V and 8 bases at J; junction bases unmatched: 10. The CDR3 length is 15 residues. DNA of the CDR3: TGTGCCAGCAGCTCCCGAAGGACAGGGTCGGATGAGCAGTTCTTC. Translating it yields CASSSRRTGSDEQFF.

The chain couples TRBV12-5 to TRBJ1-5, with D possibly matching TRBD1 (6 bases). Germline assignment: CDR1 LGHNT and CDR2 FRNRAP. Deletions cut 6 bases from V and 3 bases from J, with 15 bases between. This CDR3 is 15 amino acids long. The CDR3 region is CASGTPRDNNQPQHF. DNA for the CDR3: TGTGCTAGTGGCACACCTCGGGACAACAATCAGCCCCAGCATTTT. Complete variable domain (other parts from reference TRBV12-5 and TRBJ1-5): DARVTQTPRHKVTEMGQEVTMRCQPILGHNTVFWYRQTMMQGLELLAYFRNRAPLDDSGMPKDRFSAEMPDATLATLKIQPSEPRDSAVYFCASGTPRDNNQPQHFGDGTRLSIL.

In DNA, the CDR3 is TGTGCCAGCAGTATCCGGGGGTCCACCGGGGAGCTGTTTTTT. Its protein is CASSIRGSTGELFF. The V and J genes are TRBV28 and TRBJ2-2; perhaps TRBD2 as D (6 bases). CDR1 and CDR2 from the germline V gene are MDHEN and SYDVKM. This CDR3 spans 14 amino acids. V lost 5 bases, J lost 4 bases, and 11 bases lay in between.

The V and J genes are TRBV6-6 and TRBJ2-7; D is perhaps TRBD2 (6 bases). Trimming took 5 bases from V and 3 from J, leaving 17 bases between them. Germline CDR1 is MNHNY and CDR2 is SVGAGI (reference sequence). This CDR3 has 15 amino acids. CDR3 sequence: CASSRQFLANYEQYF. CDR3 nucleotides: TGTGCCAGCAGTCGCCAATTTCTAGCGAACTACGAGCAGTACTTC.

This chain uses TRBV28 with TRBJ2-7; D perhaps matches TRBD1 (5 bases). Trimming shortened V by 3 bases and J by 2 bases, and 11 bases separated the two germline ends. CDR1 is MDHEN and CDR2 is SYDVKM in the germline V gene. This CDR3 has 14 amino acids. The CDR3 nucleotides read TGTGCCAGCAGTTTGCAACGACAGACCTACGAGCAGTACTTC. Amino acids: CASSLQRQTYEQYF.

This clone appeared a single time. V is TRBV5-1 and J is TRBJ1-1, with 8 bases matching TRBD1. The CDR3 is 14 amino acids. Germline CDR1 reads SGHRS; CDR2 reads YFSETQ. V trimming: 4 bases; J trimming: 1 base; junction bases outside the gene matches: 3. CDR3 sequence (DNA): TGCGCCAGCAGCACTGGACAGGGGAACACTGAAGCTTTCTTT. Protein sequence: CASSTGQGNTEAFF.

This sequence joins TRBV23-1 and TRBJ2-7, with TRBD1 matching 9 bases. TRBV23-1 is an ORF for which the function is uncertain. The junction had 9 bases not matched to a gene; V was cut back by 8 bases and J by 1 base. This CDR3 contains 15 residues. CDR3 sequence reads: CASGSRDRESYEQYF. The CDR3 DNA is TGCGCCAGCGGAAGCCGGGACAGGGAGTCCTACGAGCAGTACTTC.

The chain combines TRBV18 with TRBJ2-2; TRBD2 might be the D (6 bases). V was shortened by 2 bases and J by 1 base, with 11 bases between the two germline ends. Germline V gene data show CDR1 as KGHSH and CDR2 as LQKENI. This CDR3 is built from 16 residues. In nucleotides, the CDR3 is TGTGCCAGCTCACCAGCGGAGGGGCGGAACACCGGGGAGCTGTTTTTT. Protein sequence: CASSPAEGRNTGELFF.

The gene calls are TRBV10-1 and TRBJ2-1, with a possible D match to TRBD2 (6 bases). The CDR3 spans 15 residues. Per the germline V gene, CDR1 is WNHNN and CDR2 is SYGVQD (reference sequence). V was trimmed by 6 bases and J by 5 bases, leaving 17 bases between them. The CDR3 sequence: CASRDSGVPNNEQFF. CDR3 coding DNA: TGCGCCAGCAGGGATTCGGGAGTACCCAACAATGAGCAGTTCTTC.

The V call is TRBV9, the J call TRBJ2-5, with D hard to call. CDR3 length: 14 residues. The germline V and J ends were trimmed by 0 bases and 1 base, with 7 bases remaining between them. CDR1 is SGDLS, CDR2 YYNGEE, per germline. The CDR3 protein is CASSVGPIQETQYF. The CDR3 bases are TGTGCCAGCAGCGTAGGTCCTATCCAAGAGACCCAGTACTTC.

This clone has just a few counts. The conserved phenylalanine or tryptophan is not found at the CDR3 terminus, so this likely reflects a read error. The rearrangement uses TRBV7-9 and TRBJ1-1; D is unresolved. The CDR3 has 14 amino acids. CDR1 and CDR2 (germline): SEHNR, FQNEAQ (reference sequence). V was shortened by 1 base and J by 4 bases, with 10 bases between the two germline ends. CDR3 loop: CASSLDMSSTEAFV. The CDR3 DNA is TGTGCCAGCAGCTTAGACATGTCTAGCACTGAAGCTTTCGTT.

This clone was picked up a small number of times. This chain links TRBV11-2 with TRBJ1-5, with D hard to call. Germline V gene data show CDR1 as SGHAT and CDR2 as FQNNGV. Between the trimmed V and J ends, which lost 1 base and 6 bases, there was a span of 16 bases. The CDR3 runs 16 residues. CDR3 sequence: CASSLAGGGMGQPQHF. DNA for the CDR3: TGTGCCAGCAGCTTAGCGGGCGGAGGCATGGGTCAGCCCCAGCATTTT.

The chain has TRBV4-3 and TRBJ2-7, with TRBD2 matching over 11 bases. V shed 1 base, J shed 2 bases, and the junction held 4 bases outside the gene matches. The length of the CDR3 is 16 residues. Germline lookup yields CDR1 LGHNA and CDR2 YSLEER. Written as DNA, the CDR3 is TGCGCCAGCAGCCAAGGAACGGGACTAGCGGCCTACGAGCAGTACTTC. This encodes CASSQGTGLAAYEQYF.

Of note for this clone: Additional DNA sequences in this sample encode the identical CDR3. The CDR3 region has the DNA TGTGCCAGCAGGCCGACCCTCGGGGGGACCTACGAGCAGTACTTC. Residues: CASRPTLGGTYEQYF. V is TRBV6-5 and J is TRBJ2-7, with 7 bases lining up with TRBD2. Trimming took 6 bases from V and 2 from J; bases not matched to a gene: 10. Germline-derived CDR1 and CDR2 are MNHEY and SVGAGI. The CDR3 spans 15 residues.

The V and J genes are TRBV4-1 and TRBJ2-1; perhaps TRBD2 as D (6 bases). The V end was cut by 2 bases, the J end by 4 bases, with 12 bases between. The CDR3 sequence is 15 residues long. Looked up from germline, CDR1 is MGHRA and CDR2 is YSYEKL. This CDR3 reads CASSQSNSGYNEQFF. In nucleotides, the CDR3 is TGCGCCAGCAGCCAAAGCAATAGCGGATACAATGAGCAGTTCTTC.